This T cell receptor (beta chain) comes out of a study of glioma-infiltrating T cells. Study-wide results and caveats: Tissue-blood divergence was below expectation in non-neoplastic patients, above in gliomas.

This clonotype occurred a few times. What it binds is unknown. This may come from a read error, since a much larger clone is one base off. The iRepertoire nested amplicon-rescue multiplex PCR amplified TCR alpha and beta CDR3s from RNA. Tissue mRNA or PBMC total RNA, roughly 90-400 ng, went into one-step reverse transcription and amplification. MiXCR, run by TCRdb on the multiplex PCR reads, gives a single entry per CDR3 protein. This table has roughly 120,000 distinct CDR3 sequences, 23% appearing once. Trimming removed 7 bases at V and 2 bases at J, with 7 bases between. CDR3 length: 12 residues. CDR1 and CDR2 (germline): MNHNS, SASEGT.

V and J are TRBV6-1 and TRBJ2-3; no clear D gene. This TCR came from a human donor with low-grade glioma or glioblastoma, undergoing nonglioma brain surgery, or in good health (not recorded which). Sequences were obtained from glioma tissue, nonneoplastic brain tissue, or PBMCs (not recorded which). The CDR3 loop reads CASTDLTDTQYF. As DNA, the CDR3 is TGTGCCAGCACAGACCTCACAGATACGCAGTATTTT.